This T cell receptor (beta chain) was recovered during a study of Graves' ophthalmopathy and Graves' hyperthyroidism. Study observations and caveats: Detected in blood as well were most expanded thyroid clonotypes with frequency above 0.001.

Amplified material comprised TCR beta CDR3 regions derived from RNA transcripts. HTBI primers were used in a first-round RT-PCR, which preceded a second-round multiplex PCR. TCRdb fed the multiplex PCR reads into MiXCR, producing one record per CDR3 protein. The sample records approximately 460,000 distinct CDR3 sequences, approximately 15% being singletons. After removal of 0 bases from V and 0 bases from J, the junction contained 7 bases not matched to a gene. The germline CDR1 and CDR2 sequences are LGHNT and FRNRAP. CDR3 size: 18 residues. It was from under 13 ml of fresh peripheral blood that the PBMCs came. This clonotype turned up a few times. Its antigen is as yet unknown.

The chain employs TRBV12-5 and TRBJ2-2, with 7 bases that match TRBD2. Sequenced material: blood. This clonotype was sampled from a woman between 25 and 40 years old with Graves' ophthalmopathy. The CDR3: CASGLVLWGGPNTGELFF. The CDR3 nucleotides read TGTGCTAGTGGTTTGGTACTCTGGGGGGGTCCGAACACCGGGGAGCTGTTTTTT.